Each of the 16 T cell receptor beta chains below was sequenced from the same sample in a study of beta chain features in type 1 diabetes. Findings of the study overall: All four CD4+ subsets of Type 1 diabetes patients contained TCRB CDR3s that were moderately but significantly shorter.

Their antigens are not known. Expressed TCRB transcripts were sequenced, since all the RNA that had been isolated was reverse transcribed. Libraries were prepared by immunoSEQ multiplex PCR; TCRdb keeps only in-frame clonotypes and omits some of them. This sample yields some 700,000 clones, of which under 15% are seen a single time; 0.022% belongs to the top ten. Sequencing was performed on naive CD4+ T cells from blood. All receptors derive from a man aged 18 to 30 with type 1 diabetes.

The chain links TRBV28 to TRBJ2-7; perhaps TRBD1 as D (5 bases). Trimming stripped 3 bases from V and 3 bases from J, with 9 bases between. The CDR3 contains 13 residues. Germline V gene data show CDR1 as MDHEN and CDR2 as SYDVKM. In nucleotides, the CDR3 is TGTGCCAGCAGTTTGGACATTTTCTACGAGCAGTACTTC. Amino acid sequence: CASSLDIFYEQYF.

CDR3 protein: CASSLFLGRQYF. CDR3 coding DNA: TGTGCCAGCAGTTTATTTCTCGGGCGACAGTATTTT. The chain employs TRBV27 and TRBJ2-3; D remains unclear. The ends were cut back, 1 base at V and 12 bases at J, with 11 bases in the middle. The CDR3 has 12 amino acids. Looked up from germline, CDR1 is MNHEY and CDR2 is SMNVEV (reference sequence).

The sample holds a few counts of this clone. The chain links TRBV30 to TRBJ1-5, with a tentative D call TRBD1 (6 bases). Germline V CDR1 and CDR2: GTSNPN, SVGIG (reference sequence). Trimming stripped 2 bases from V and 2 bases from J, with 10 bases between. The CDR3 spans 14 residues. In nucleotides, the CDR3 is TGTGCCTGGAGTCGGTCAGGGGGCAATCAGCCCCAGCATTTT. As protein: CAWSRSGGNQPQHF.

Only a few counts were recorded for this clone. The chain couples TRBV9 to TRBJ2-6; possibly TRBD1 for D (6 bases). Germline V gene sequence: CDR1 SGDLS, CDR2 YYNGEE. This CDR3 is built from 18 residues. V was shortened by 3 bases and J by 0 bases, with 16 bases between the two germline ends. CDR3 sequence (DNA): TGTGCCAGCAGCGGAAAACAGGGAAAAAGCTCTGGGGCCAACGTCCTGACTTTC. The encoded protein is CASSGKQGKSSGANVLTF.

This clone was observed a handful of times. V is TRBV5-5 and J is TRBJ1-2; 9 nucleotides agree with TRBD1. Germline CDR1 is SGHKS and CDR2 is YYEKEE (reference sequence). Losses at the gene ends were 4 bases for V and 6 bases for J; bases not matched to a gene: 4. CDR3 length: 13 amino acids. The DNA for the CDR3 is TGTGCCAGCAGCCCCTGGACAGGGGATGGCTACACCTTC. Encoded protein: CASSPWTGDGYTF.

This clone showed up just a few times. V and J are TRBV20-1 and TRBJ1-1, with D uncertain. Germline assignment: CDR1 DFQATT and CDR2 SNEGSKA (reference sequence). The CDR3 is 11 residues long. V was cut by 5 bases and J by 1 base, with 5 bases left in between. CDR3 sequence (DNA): TGCAGTGCTCGGAAGAACACTGAAGCTTTCTTT. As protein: CSARKNTEAFF.

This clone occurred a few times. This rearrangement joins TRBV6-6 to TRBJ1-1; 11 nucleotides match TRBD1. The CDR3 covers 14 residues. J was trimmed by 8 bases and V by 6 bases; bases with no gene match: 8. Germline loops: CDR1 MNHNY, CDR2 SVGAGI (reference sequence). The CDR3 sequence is CASSPGQGAREAFF. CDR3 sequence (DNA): TGTGCCAGCAGCCCCGGACAGGGGGCGCGGGAAGCTTTCTTT.

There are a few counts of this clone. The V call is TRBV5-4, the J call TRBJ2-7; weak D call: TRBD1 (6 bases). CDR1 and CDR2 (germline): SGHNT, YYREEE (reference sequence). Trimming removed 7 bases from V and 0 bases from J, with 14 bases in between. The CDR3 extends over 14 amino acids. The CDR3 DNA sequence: TGTGCCAGCGAAGACAGGTATAGCTCCTACGAGCAGTACTTC. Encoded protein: CASEDRYSSYEQYF.

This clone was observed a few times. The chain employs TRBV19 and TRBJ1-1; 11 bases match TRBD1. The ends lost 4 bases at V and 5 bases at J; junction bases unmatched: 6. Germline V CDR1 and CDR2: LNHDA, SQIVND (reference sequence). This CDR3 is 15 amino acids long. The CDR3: CASSTDRGPETEAFF. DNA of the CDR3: TGTGCCAGTAGTACGGACAGGGGGCCGGAAACTGAAGCTTTCTTT.

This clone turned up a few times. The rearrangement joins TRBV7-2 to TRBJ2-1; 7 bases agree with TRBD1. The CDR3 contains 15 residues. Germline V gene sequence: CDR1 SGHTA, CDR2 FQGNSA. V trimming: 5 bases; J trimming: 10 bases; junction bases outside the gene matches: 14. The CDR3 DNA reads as TGTGCCAGCAGCGTAACCACAGGGGAAACTCAGGAGCAGTTCTTC. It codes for CASSVTTGETQEQFF.

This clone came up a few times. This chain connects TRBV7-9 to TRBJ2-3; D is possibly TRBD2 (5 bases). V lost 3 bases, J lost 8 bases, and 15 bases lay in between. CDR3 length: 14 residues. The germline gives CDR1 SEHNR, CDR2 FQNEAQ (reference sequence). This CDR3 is CASSFAGGHSTQYF. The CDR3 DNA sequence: TGTGCCAGCAGCTTCGCCGGAGGCCACTCTACGCAGTATTTT.

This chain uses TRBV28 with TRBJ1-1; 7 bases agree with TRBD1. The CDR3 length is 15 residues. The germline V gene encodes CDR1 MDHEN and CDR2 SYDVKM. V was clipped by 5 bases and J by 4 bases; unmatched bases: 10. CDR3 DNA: TGTGCCAGCAGTGCCCCCGGGCAGGGGGGCACTGAAGCTTTCTTT. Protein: CASSAPGQGGTEAFF.

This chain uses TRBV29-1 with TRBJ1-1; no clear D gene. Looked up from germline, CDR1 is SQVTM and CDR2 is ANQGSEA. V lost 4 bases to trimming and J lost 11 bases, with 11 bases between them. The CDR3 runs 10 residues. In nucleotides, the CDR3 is TGCAGCGTTGTTCCCAGTGAGGCTTTCTTT. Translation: CSVVPSEAFF.

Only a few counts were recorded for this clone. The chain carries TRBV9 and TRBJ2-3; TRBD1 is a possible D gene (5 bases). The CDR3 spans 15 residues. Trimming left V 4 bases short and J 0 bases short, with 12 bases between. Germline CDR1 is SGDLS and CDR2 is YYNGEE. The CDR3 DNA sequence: TGTGCCAGCAGCATAAGTGCAGGGAGCACAGATACGCAGTATTTT. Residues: CASSISAGSTDTQYF. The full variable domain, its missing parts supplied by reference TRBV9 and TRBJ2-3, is DSGVTQTPKHLITATGQRVTLRCSPRSGDLSVYWYQQSLDQGLQFLIQYYNGEERAKGNILERFSAQQFPDLHSELNLSSLELGDSALYFCASSISAGSTDTQYFGPGTRLTVL.

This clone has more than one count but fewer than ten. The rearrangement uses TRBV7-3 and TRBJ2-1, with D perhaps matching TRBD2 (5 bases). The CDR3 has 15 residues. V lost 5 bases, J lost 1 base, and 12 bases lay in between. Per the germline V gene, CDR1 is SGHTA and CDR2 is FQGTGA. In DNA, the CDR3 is TGTGCCAGCAGCCTCAGTCCGGGATCCTACAATGAGCAGTTCTTC. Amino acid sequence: CASSLSPGSYNEQFF.

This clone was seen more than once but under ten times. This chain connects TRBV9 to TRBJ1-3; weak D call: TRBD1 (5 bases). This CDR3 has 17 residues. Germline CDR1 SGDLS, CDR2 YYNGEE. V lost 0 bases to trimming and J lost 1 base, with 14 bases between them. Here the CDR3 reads CASSVGLTTVSGNTIYF. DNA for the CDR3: TGTGCCAGCAGCGTAGGGCTGACGACAGTTTCTGGAAACACCATATATTTT.